Listed here are 16 T cell receptor beta chains from one sample, sequenced in a study of identical twins. TCRdb re-called the 5' RACE reads through MiXCR, storing one row per CDR3 protein. The sample shows roughly 1.6 million distinct CDR3 sequences, 32% of them seen only once. Sequenced material: cord blood. These receptors came from a newborn girl in good health.

The CDR3 DNA sequence: TGCGCCAGCAGCGCATGGTGGGAGCGGGGATCAGATACGCAGTATTTT. It translates to CASSAWWERGSDTQYF. The chain is built from TRBV5-1 and TRBJ2-3, with 7 bases identical to TRBD2. Germline V CDR1 and CDR2: SGHRS, YFSETQ. V dropped 4 bases and J dropped 4; count of bases not matched to a gene: 12. The CDR3 length is 16 residues.

The CDR3 DNA follows: TGTGCCAGCAGCGACGGGCCGGGTAGGGAGCAGTTCTTC. It is translated as CASSDGPGREQFF. V gene TRBV9 combines with J gene TRBJ2-1; D is ambiguous. Trimming left V 3 bases short and J 10 bases short, with 14 bases between. The CDR3 spans 13 residues. Germline loops: CDR1 SGDLS, CDR2 YYNGEE.

This clonotype has a handful of counts. The chain carries TRBV29-1 and TRBJ2-5; 7 bases agree with TRBD2. Germline lookup yields CDR1 SQVTM and CDR2 ANQGSEA. V was pared by 7 bases and J by 11 bases, with 13 bases of the junction left unmatched. The CDR3 runs 12 residues. CDR3 residues: CSARLASGEQYF. The CDR3 DNA sequence: TGCAGCGCCCGACTAGCCTCGGGGGAGCAGTACTTC.

This clonotype was found a few times. The chain is built from TRBV20-1 and TRBJ2-3; TRBD2 matches 7 bases. In germline, CDR1 is DFQATT, CDR2 SNEGSKA (reference sequence). CDR3 size: 14 residues. Trimming removed 0 bases from V and 5 bases from J; junction bases left unmatched: 5. The chain's CDR3 is CSARDWGGVDTQYF. As DNA, the CDR3 is TGCAGTGCTAGAGATTGGGGGGGGGTAGATACGCAGTATTTT.

DNA of the CDR3: TGCAGTGCTCCGGGACAAGTCTACGAGCAGTACTTC. Residues: CSAPGQVYEQYF. This chain connects TRBV20-1 to TRBJ2-7, with D possibly matching TRBD1 (6 bases). The length of the CDR3 is 12 residues. V lost 5 bases and J lost 3, with 11 bases in between. CDR1 is DFQATT, CDR2 SNEGSKA, per germline (reference sequence).

This chain uses TRBV20-1 with TRBJ1-3; D is ambiguous. Trimming took 3 bases from V and 0 from J, leaving 6 bases between them. CDR1 is DFQATT and CDR2 is SNEGSKA in the germline V gene (reference sequence). The CDR3 loop spans 13 amino acids. The CDR3 DNA reads TGCAGTGCTAGGGGGTCCTCTGGAAACACCATATATTTT. The encoded protein is CSARGSSGNTIYF.

This clonotype showed up many times. The chain uses TRBV6-2 or TRBV6-3 and TRBJ2-6, with 7 bases aligning to TRBD1. V lost 6 bases to trimming and J lost 2 bases; unmatched junction nucleotides: 4. Germline V gives CDR1 MNHEY, CDR2 SVGEGT. CDR3 length: 15 residues. In nucleotides, the CDR3 is TGTGCCAGCAGCCCGACAGGGACTGGGGCCAACGTCCTGACTTTC. Translated: CASSPTGTGANVLTF.

This clonotype was seen a handful of times. V is TRBV16 and J is TRBJ1-2; weak D call: TRBD1 (6 bases). Between the trimmed V and J ends, which lost 7 bases and 0 bases, there was a span of 18 bases. Germline V gene sequence: CDR1 KGHSY, CDR2 FQNENV. The CDR3 spans 16 residues. CDR3 sequence reads: CASTRTDLQANYGYTF. The CDR3 nucleotides read TGTGCCAGCACCCGGACAGACCTTCAAGCTAACTATGGCTACACCTTC.

The rearrangement uses TRBV19 and TRBJ2-7; TRBD2 matches 13 bases. J lost 4 bases, V lost 8 bases, and 8 bases had no gene match. The CDR3 runs to 15 residues. Germline-derived CDR1 and CDR2 are LNHDA and SQIVND (reference sequence). The CDR3 bases are TGTGCCAGTGCGACTGGGACTAGCGGGAAGTACGAGCAGTACTTC. Translated, it gives CASATGTSGKYEQYF.

J is TRBJ2-2 and V is TRBV7-9; D remains ambiguous. This CDR3 region has 14 residues. From germline, CDR1 is SEHNR and CDR2 FQNEAQ (reference sequence). With 3 bases removed from V and 0 bases from J, the gap between germline ends came to 5 bases. Written as DNA, the CDR3 is TGTGCCAGCAGCTTTTCGGCGAACACCGGGGAGCTGTTTTTT. This codes for CASSFSANTGELFF.

The chain has TRBV20-1 and TRBJ1-2; TRBD1 matches at 7 bases. CDR1 and CDR2 from the germline V gene are DFQATT and SNEGSKA (reference sequence). The CDR3 spans 13 residues. V shed 3 bases and J 4 bases; nucleotides not matched to a gene: 5. The CDR3 sequence: CSARVQGTYGYTF. As DNA, the CDR3 is TGCAGTGCTAGGGTACAGGGGACCTATGGCTACACCTTC.

J is TRBJ2-7 and V is TRBV19; TRBD2 is a possible D gene (6 bases). The DNA end favors TRBJ2-4, so the J call may be wrong. The CDR3 length is 15 residues. The germline gives CDR1 LNHDA, CDR2 SQIVND (reference sequence). The DNA for the CDR3 is TGTGCCAGTAGTGTGGAGGGAAGGGCCAAAAACATTCAGTACTTC. This sequence encodes CASSVEGRAKNIQYF.

In its sample, this clonotype was seen a few times. V and J are TRBV24-1 and TRBJ1-1, with TRBD1 as a possible D gene (5 bases). The CDR3 covers 15 residues. CDR1 and CDR2 (germline): KGHDR, SFDVKD. V was trimmed by 4 bases and J by 5 bases, leaving 16 bases between them. CDR3 residues: CATSDHRTGETEAFF. In nucleotides, the CDR3 is TGTGCCACCAGTGACCACAGGACGGGAGAAACTGAAGCTTTCTTT.

This clonotype came up a few times. J is TRBJ1-1 and V is TRBV6-6; D is undetermined. The CDR3 extends over 15 amino acids. The ends were cut back, 2 bases at V and 8 bases at J, with 18 bases in the middle. Germline CDR1 and CDR2: MNHNY and SVGAGI (reference sequence). The CDR3 reads CASSYTPANSAEAFF. The CDR3 DNA follows: TGTGCCAGCAGTTACACCCCTGCCAACAGTGCCGAAGCTTTCTTT.

In its sample, this clonotype was seen a few times. V gene TRBV4-1 combines with J gene TRBJ2-7, with 8 positions matching TRBD2. After removal of 4 bases from V and 1 base from J, the junction contained 15 bases not matched to a gene. The CDR3 spans 18 residues. Germline V gene data show CDR1 as MGHRA and CDR2 as YSYEKL. The CDR3 DNA reads as TGCGCCAGCAGCCCCGGGACCCTCATACGGGAGGGATCCTACGAGCAGTACTTC. It specifies CASSPGTLIREGSYEQYF.

Only a few counts were recorded for this clonotype. The V and J genes are TRBV21-1 and TRBJ2-7; TRBD2 is taken as the D call from the table, unchecked against the DNA. TRBV21-1 is deemed a pseudogene. This CDR3 is built from 14 residues. The CDR3 region has the DNA TGTGCCAGCAGCGGATCTAGCGGGAACTACGAGCAGTACTTC. Encoded protein: CASSGSSGNYEQYF.